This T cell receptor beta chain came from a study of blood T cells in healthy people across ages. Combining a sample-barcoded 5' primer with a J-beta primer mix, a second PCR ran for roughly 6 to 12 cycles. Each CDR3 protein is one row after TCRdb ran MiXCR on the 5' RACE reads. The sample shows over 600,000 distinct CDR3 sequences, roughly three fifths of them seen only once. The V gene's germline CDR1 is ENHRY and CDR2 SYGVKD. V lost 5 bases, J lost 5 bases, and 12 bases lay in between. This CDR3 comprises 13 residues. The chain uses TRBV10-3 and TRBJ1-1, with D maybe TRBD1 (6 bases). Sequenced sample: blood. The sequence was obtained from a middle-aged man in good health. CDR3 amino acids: CAISQGRGTEAFF. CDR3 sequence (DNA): TGTGCCATCAGTCAGGGGCGAGGGACTGAAGCTTTCTTT.